This entry concerns a single T cell receptor beta chain. This record belongs to a study of T cell changes during pregnancy in multiple sclerosis. The V gene lost 5 bases and the J gene lost 12 bases, with 16 bases spanning the gap. The CDR3 totals 12 residues. Germline V gives CDR1 SEHNR, CDR2 FQNEAQ (reference sequence). The assay was immunoSEQ multiplex PCR, and TCRdb's table has in-frame clones only and misses some. The sample yields tens of thousands of clones, 91% seen once. This sample comprised peripheral blood, obtained in the first trimester of pregnancy. The chain has TRBV7-9 and TRBJ1-2, with D possibly matching TRBD1 (5 bases). This receptor was identified in a female donor in good health, enrolled as a control in a pregnancy study. CDR3 nucleotides: TGTGCCAGCAGCCCCGGGGGGGGTCCCCACACCTTC. Protein: CASSPGGGPHTF.